This T cell receptor beta chain was documented in a study of metastatic and nonmetastatic thyroid tumors. In its sample, this clone was seen many times. The antigen remains undetermined. Authors' data handling: CDR3 was compared across clinicopathological groups, and the resulting differences were used to build a distant-metastasis classifier for papillary thyroid cancer. TCRdb re-analyzed the PCR reads through MiXCR. TCRdb's processing, not the study's, gives the V and J calls here. The sample shows 25,000 to 30,000 clones, under 25% of them seen only once. Findings of the study overall: TCR beta diversity was reportedly significantly higher in malignant thyroid tumors than benign nodules, in blood and tumor.

The germline V and J ends were trimmed by 3 bases and 5 bases, with 8 bases remaining between them. Germline CDR1 and CDR2: SGDLS and YYNGEE. The CDR3 totals 13 residues. Among the patients, none had received any treatment before thyroid surgery. The sample was blood. This sequence was found in a male donor with papillary thyroid cancer or a benign thyroid nodule (not recorded which). Some clones in this sample may be carry-over from other donors' samples. J is TRBJ1-4 and V is TRBV9, with D maybe TRBD1 (5 bases). The CDR3 DNA sequence: TGTGCCAGCAGCGCGGGGCCAAATGAAAAACTGTTTTTT. This translates into CASSAGPNEKLFF. The complete variable domain, with remaining parts taken from reference TRBV9 and TRBJ1-4, reads DSGVTQTPKHLITATGQRVTLRCSPRSGDLSVYWYQQSLDQGLQFLIQYYNGEERAKGNILERFSAQQFPDLHSELNLSSLELGDSALYFCASSAGPNEKLFFGSGTQLSVL.